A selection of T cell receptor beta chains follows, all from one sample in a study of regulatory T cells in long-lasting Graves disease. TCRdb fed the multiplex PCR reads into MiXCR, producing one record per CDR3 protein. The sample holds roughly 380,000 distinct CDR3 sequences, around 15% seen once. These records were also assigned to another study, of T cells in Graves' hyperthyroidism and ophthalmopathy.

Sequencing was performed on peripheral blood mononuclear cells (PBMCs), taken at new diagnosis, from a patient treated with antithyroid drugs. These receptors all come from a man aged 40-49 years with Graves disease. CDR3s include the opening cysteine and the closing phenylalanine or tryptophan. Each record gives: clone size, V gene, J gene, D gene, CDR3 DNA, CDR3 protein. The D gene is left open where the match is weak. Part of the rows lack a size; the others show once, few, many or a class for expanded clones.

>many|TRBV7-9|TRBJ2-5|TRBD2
TGTGCCAGCAGTCACCCGGGGAGGGGTCAAGAGACCCAGTACTTC
CASSHPGRGQETQYF
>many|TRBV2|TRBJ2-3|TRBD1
TGTGCCAGCAGTGAAGCCGGGAGACAGGGGACAGATACGCAGTATTTT
CASSEAGRQGTDTQYF
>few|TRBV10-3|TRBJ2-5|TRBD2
TGTGCCATCAGCGGCCCTCATGGACTAGCGGGCAAAGAGACCCAGTACTTC
CAISGPHGLAGKETQYF
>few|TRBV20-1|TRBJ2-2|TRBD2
TGCAGTGCTAGAGAAGCGGGGGGCCTCACCGGGGAGCTGTTTTTT
CSAREAGGLTGELFF
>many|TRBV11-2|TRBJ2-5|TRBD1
TGTGCCAGCAGAATTAACCGGGACAGGGGGGATGAGACCCAGTACTTC
CASRINRDRGDETQYF
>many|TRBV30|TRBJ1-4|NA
TGTGCCTGGAGTACCGACAGGAGATATGAAAAACTGTTTTTT
CAWSTDRRYEKLFF
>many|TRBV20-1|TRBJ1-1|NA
TGCAGTGCTAGCGGAGGGGGCACTGAAGCTTTCTTT
CSASGGGTEAFF
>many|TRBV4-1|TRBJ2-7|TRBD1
TGCGCCAGCAGCCGATCCACGACAGGGTCCTACGAGCAGTACTTC
CASSRSTTGSYEQYF
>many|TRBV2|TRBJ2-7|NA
TGTGCCAGCACCAGGTCAGGTACCGAGCAGTACTTC
CASTRSGTEQYF
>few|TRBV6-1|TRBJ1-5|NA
TGTGCCAGCAGCTCCGGGACCCGGGGGGTCAATCAGCCCCAGCATTTT
CASSSGTRGVNQPQHF
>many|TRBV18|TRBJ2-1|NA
TGTGCCAGCAGTTTATACAGGGACAATGAGCAGTTCTTC
CASSLYRDNEQFF
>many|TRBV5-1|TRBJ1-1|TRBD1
TGCGCCAGCAGCTTCGCACAGGGGGACACTGAAGCTTTCTTT
CASSFAQGDTEAFF
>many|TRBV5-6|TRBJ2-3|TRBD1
TGTGCCAGCAGCATAATAAAGTCGACAGGGTTCACAGATACGCAGTATTTT
CASSIIKSTGFTDTQYF
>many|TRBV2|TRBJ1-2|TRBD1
TGTGCCAGCAGAGGGACAGGGGCGCTGACGGGATATGGCTACACCTTC
CASRGTGALTGYGYTF
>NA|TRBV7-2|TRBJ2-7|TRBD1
TGTGCCAGCAGCCCCAGGACAGGGGGGTGGTACGAGCAGTACTTC
CASSPRTGGWYEQYF
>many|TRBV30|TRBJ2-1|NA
TGTGCCTGGAGTCTCACTACCCTCAATGAGCAGTTCTTC
CAWSLTTLNEQFF
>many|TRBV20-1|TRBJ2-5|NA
TGCAGTGCTAGAGTTTTTGTAGATCTGGTTTTGGGCGAGACCCAGTACTTC
CSARVFVDLVLGETQYF
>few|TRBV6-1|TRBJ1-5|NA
TGTGCCAGCTCCCAGCTTCGGCAGGGTTCTCAGCCCCAGCATTTT
CASSQLRQGSQPQHF
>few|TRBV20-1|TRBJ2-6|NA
TGCAGTGCTAGTGAGGACGGGACCTTGTTCTCTGGGGCCAACGTCCTGACTTTC
CSASEDGTLFSGANVLTF
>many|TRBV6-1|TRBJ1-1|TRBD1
TGTGCCAGCACCCATTACGGTAGGACAGGGGGCACTGAAGCTTTCTTT
CASTHYGRTGGTEAFF
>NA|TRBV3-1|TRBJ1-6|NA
TGTGCCAGCAGCCAAGTTAACGATTCACCCCTCCACTTT
CASSQVNDSPLHF
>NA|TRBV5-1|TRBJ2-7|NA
TGCGCCAGCAGCACGCGACCAGACCCATTTGGGGAGCAGTACTTC
CASSTRPDPFGEQYF
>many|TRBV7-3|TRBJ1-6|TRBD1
TGTGCCAGCAGCCTATCGACAGGGTCGGATTCACCCCTCCACTTT
CASSLSTGSDSPLHF
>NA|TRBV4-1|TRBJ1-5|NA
TGCGCCAGCAGCCCGCGCAGGGGAAGCAATCAGCCCCAGCATTTT
CASSPRRGSNQPQHF
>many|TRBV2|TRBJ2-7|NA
TGTGCCAGCAGTGTGGGAGAGGGAGAGCAGTACTTC
CASSVGEGEQYF
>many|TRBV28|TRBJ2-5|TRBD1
TGTGCCAGCAGTGCCAGAAGGACAGGGGAAGAGACCCAGTACTTC
CASSARRTGEETQYF
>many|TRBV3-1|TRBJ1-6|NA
TGTGCCAGCAGCCACGGAAGCTCCTATAATTCACCCCTCCACTTT
CASSHGSSYNSPLHF
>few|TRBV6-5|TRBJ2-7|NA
TGTGCCAGCAGTTACGGTGGCGGAGGGTCCTACGAGCAGTACTTC
CASSYGGGGSYEQYF
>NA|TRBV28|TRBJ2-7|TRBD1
TGTGCCATTACACCGGGACAGGCCACCTACGAGCAGTACTTC
CAITPGQATYEQYF
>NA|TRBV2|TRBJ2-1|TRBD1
TGTGCCAGCACTGAGACAGGGATCTACAATGAGCAGTTCTTC
CASTETGIYNEQFF
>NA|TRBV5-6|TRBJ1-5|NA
TGTGCCAGCAGCTTGATGGGATCCAGCAATCAGCCCCAGCATTTT
CASSLMGSSNQPQHF
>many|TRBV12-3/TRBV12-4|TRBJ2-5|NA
TGTGCCAGCAGTTATCGGGGGACCCAAGAGACCCAGTACTTC
CASSYRGTQETQYF
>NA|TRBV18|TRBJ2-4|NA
TGTGCCAGCTCACTGGGGGGCCTGGCCAAAAACATTCAGTACTTC
CASSLGGLAKNIQYF
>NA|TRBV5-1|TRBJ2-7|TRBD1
TGCGCCAGCAGCTTCCCGGGACAGGGGTGGTACGAGCAGTACTTC
CASSFPGQGWYEQYF
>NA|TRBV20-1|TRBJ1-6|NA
TGCAGTGCCAGTCCAGATGGAAATTCACCCCTCCACTTT
CSASPDGNSPLHF
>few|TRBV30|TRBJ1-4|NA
TGTGCCTTTCCAAGGGGGGAAAAACTGTTTTTT
CAFPRGEKLFF
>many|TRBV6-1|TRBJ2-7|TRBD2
TGCGCCAGCGCCGCGGGACTAGTGGGCGAGCAGTACTTC
CASAAGLVGEQYF
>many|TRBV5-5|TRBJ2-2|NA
TGTGCCAGCAGCTCCTTTATCCCAGGGAATCTTTTCGGGGAGCTGTTTTTT
CASSSFIPGNLFGELFF
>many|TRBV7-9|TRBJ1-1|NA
TGTGCCAGCAGTCGGCCCGGGGCACTCACTGAAGCTTTCTTT
CASSRPGALTEAFF
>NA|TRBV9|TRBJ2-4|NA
TGTGCCAGCAGCGTAGGAGGGGACTTAAACATTCAGTACTTC
CASSVGGDLNIQYF
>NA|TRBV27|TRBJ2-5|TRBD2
TGCGCCAGCAGCCAAGATCGGACTAGCGGGGGCCAAGAGACCCAGTACTTC
CASSQDRTSGGQETQYF
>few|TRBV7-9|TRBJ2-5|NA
TGTGCCAGCAGCCTCCACCCCCCAGAGACCCAGTACTTC
CASSLHPPETQYF
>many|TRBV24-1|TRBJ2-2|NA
TGTGCCACCAGTGATTGGGACACCCTAAACACCGGGGAGCTGTTTTTT
CATSDWDTLNTGELFF
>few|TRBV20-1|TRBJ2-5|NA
TGCAGTGCACGATCCGGGGGCTTGCAGGAGACCCAGTACTTC
CSARSGGLQETQYF
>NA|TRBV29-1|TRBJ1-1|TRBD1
TGCAGCGCTGGGCCGGGACAGGGTCGCACTGAAGCTTTCTTT
CSAGPGQGRTEAFF
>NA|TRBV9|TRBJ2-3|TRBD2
TGTGCCAGCAGCGTAGGAGGAGGGGGGACTAGCGTATCGGATACGCAGTATTTT
CASSVGGGGTSVSDTQYF
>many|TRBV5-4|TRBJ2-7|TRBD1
TGTGCCAGCAGCCGGGGGACAGGGGACGTCTACGAGCAGTACTTC
CASSRGTGDVYEQYF
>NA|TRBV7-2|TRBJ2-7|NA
TGCGCCAGCAGCCAGGGACGTTCCGGGACGGGGACCTACGAGCAGTACTTC
CASSQGRSGTGTYEQYF
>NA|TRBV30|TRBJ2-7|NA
TGTGCCTGGGGGGCAGGGTCCTACGAGCAGTACTTC
CAWGAGSYEQYF
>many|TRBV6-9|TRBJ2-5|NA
TGTGCCAGCAGTTATTTGGGCAGCAAATACCTCCAAGAGACCCAGTACTTC
CASSYLGSKYLQETQYF